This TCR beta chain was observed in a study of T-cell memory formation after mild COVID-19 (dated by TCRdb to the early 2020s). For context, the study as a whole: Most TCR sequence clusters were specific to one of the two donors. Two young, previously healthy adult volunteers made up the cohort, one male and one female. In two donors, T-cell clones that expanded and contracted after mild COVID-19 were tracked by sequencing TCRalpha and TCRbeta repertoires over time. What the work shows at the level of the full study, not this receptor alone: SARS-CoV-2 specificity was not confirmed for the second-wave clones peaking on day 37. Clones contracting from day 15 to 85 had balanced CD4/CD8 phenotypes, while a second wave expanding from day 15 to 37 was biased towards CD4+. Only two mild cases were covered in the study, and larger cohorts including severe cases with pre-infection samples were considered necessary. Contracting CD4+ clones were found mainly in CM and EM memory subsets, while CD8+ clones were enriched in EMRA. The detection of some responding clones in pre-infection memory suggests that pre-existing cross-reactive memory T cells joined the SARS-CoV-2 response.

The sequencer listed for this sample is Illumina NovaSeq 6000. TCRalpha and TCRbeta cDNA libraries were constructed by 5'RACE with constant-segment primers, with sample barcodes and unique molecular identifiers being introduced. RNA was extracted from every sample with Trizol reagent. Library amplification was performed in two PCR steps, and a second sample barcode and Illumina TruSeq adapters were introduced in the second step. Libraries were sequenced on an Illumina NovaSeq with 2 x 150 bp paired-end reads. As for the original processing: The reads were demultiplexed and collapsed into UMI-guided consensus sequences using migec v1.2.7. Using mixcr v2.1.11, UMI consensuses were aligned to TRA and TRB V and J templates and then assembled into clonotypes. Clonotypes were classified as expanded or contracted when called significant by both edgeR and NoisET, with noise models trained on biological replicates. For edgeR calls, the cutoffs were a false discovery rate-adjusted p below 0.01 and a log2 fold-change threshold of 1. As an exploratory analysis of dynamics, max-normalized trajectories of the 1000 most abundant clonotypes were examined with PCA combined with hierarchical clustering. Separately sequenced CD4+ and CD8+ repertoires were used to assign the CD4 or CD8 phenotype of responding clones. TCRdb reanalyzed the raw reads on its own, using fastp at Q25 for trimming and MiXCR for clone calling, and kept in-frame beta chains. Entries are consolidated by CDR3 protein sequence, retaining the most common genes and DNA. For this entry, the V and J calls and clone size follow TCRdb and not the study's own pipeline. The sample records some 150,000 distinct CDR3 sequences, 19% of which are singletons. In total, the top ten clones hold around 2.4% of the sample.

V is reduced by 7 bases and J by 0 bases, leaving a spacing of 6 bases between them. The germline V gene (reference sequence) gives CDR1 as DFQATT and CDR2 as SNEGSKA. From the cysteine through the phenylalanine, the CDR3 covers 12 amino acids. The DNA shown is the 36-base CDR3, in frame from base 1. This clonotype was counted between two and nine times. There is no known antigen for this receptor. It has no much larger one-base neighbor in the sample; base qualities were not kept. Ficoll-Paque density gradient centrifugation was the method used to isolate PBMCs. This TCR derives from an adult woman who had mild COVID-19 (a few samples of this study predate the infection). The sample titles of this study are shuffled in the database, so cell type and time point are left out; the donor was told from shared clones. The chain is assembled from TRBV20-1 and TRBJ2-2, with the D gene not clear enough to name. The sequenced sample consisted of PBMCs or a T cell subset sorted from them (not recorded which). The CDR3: CSVLTNTGELFF. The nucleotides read TGCAGTGTGCTAACGAACACCGGGGAGCTGTTTTTT.